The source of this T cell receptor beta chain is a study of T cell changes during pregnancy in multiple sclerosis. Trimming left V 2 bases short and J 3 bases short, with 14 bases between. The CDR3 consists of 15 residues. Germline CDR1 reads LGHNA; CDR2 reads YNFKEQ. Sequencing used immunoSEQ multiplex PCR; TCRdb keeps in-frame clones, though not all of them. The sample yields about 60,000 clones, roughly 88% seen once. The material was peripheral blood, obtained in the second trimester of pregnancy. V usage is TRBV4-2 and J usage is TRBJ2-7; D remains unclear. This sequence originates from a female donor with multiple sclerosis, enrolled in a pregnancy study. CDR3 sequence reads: CASSQPQELIYEQYF. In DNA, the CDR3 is TGTGCCAGCAGCCAACCTCAGGAATTAATCTACGAGCAGTACTTC.